This passage covers 10 T cell receptor beta chains from one sample sequenced in a study of control samples from healthy donors and cancer patients. This table comes from immunoSEQ multiplex PCR, and its TCRdb copy is limited to in-frame clones, with some not included. Here the sample spans 90,000 to 100,000 clones, roughly 82% being singletons. Material: blood. All receptors derive from a man in his 60s in good health.

The chain is built from TRBV28 and TRBJ2-7; D remains unclear. V lost 5 bases and J lost 5, with 10 bases in between. The CDR3 spans 12 residues. CDR1 MDHEN and CDR2 SYDVKM come from the germline V gene. Here the CDR3 reads CASSAPDHEQYF. CDR3 sequence (DNA): TGTGCCAGCAGTGCCCCAGACCACGAGCAGTACTTC.

The chain employs TRBV2 and TRBJ1-1; TRBD1 agrees at 9 bases. The CDR3 is 11 residues long. Germline trimming cut 5 bases from V and 10 bases from J; bases unmatched to any gene: 2. CDR1 and CDR2 from the germline V gene are SNHLY and FYNNEI. The CDR3 DNA is TGTGCCAGCAGTAAACAGGGGGCAGCTTTCTTT. The encoded protein is CASSKQGAAFF. The whole variable domain, filled in from reference TRBV2 and TRBJ1-1, reads EPEVTQTPSHQVTQMGQEVILRCVPISNHLYFYWYRQILGQKVEFLVSFYNNEISEKSEIFDDQFSVERPDGSNFTLKIRSTKLEDSAMYFCASSKQGAAFFGQGTRLTVV.

As concerns this clone: Since a much larger clone is just one base distant, this may be a read error. CDR3: CASSLEGAGAGANVLTF. The CDR3 nucleotides are TGTGCCAGCAGTTTAGAGGGGGCTGGGGCTGGGGCCAACGTCCTGACTTTC. The chain has TRBV28 and TRBJ2-6, with TRBD1 matching over 7 bases. The trim removed 2 bases at V and 2 bases at J, leaving 6 bases unmatched. The CDR3 contains 17 residues. Looked up from germline, CDR1 is MDHEN and CDR2 is SYDVKM. The variable domain in full, with the rest retrieved from reference TRBV28 and TRBJ2-6, is DVKVTQSSRYLVKRTGEKVFLECVQDMDHENMFWYRQDPGLGLRLIYFSYDVKMKEKGDIPEGYSVSREKKERFSLILESASTNQTSMYLCASSLEGAGAGANVLTFGAGSRLTVL.

This clone was detected only once. J is TRBJ2-1 and V is TRBV3-1 (or the pseudogene TRBV3-2); TRBD2 might be the D (6 bases). The V gene lost 1 base and the J gene lost 6 bases, with 7 bases spanning the gap. Germline V gene sequence: CDR1 LGHDT, CDR2 YNNKEL (reference sequence). The CDR3 is made up of 13 amino acids. CDR3 sequence reads: CASSQASVNEQFF. CDR3 sequence (DNA): TGTGCCAGCAGCCAAGCTAGCGTCAATGAGCAGTTCTTC.

V and J are TRBV5-1 and TRBJ1-4; 7 bases fit TRBD1. The CDR3 loop spans 14 amino acids. V trimming: 2 bases; J trimming: 5 bases; junction bases outside the gene matches: 3. The germline V gene has CDR1 SGHRS and CDR2 YFSETQ. In DNA, the CDR3 is TGCGCCAGCAGCTTCAGGACAGGAAATGAAAAACTGTTTTTT. Translated: CASSFRTGNEKLFF.

In this sample, this clone turned up once. This sequence joins TRBV29-1 and TRBJ1-5; weak D call: TRBD1 (5 bases). Trimming pared 7 bases from V and 6 bases from J, leaving 16 bases between. The CDR3 runs 13 residues. CDR1 is SQVTM, CDR2 ANQGSEA, per germline. This CDR3 is CSATQGEAQPQHF. Here the CDR3 DNA reads TGCAGCGCAACCCAAGGGGAGGCTCAGCCCCAGCATTTT.

This rearrangement joins TRBV14 to TRBJ2-6, with D perhaps TRBD2 (6 bases). The CDR3 contains 19 residues. CDR1 is SGHDN, CDR2 FVKESK, per germline. Deletions cut 1 base from V and 0 bases from J, with 16 bases between. The CDR3 DNA reads TGTGCCAGCAGCCAAGTTCGATGGGGACTGATCTCTGGGGCCAACGTCCTGACTTTC. This encodes CASSQVRWGLISGANVLTF.

The chain couples TRBV15 to TRBJ2-4; D is perhaps TRBD2 (6 bases). Germline CDR1 LNHNV, CDR2 YYDKDF (reference sequence). There are 17 residues in the CDR3. V lost 0 bases and J lost 2, with 14 bases in between. The chain's CDR3 is CATSRDGLRNTKNIQYF. CDR3 DNA sequence: TGTGCCACCAGCAGAGACGGACTAAGGAACACCAAAAACATTCAGTACTTC.

V is TRBV15 and J is TRBJ1-6; perhaps TRBD1 as D (5 bases). CDR3 length: 13 amino acids. Germline V gene lookup returns CDR1 LNHNV and CDR2 YYDKDF (reference sequence). V shed 3 bases and J shed 10 bases, with 10 bases lying between them. The CDR3 bases are TGTGCCACCAGCAGGGGGGATCTATCACCCCTCCACTTT. It is translated as CATSRGDLSPLHF.

The rearrangement uses TRBV6-4 and TRBJ2-7, with 8 nucleotides matching TRBD2. V dropped 5 bases and J dropped 1; count of bases not matched to a gene: 7. Germline V gene data show CDR1 as MRHNA and CDR2 as SNTAGT. The CDR3 covers 15 residues. CDR3 sequence reads: CASSLHGGGSYEQYF. The DNA for the CDR3 is TGTGCCAGCAGTCTCCACGGCGGGGGGTCCTACGAGCAGTACTTC.